This T cell receptor beta chain appears in the sequencing data of a study of fetal regulatory T cell absence and autoimmunity. Only in-frame clones appear in the TCRdb table, and some are missing; sequencing was by immunoSEQ multiplex PCR. The data hold 95,000 or so clones, with 72% observed a single time. The sample consisted of pancreas tissue. This clonotype was sampled from a male donor with IPEX syndrome.

The CDR3 DNA reads as TGTGCCAGCAGCTTAGCGGGGACAGGGATAAACCTCGGGCATGAGCAGTTCTTC. It codes for CASSLAGTGINLGHEQFF. This rearrangement joins TRBV7-9 to TRBJ2-1; TRBD1 matches 9 bases. The CDR3 has 18 residues. Germline lookup yields CDR1 SEHNR and CDR2 FQNEAQ (reference sequence). The ends lost 0 bases at V and 8 bases at J; junction bases unmatched: 14.